This T cell receptor (beta chain) was documented in a study of T cell responses to AZD1222 COVID-19 vaccine. Study-wide context: Pooled samples include second doses given at about 4 or 12 weeks.

Germline lookup yields CDR1 SGHTA and CDR2 FQGNSA. The CDR3 is 18 amino acids. The junction had 7 bases not matched to a gene; V was cut back by 5 bases and J by 0 bases. Details on this clone: Its specificity is unknown.

Study-level findings and limits: Among the donors, most were white British and more were female, and clonal diversity was possibly underestimated. Repertoire samples came only from after the peak T cell response.

The table came from immunoSEQ multiplex PCR; TCRdb's copy has only in-frame clones and leaves some out. The table has 150,000 to 200,000 clones, 75% to 90% seen once; the top ten hold around 2.6%. The chain employs TRBV7-2 and TRBJ2-6, with 10 nucleotides matching TRBD1. This sample comprised peripheral blood, obtained on day 0 of AZD1222 vaccination. This receptor was obtained from an adult in good health. CDR3 nucleotide sequence: TGTGCCAGCAGCCCGAGGACAGGGGGTTCCTCTGGGGCCAACGTCCTGACTTTC. Protein sequence: CASSPRTGGSSGANVLTF. Full variable domain (remainder filled in from reference TRBV7-2 and TRBJ2-6): GAGVSQSPSNKVTEKGKDVELRCDPISGHTALYWYRQSLGQGLEFLIYFQGNSAPDKSGLPSDRFSAERTGGSVSTLTIQRTQQEDSAVYLCASSPRTGGSSGANVLTFGAGSRLTVL.